This TCR beta chain came from a study of high-grade serous ovarian cancer treatment subgroups. Study-level points and caveats: Only CDR3 was analyzed; CDR1 and CDR2 were not. Repertoire similarity ranged about 0.1 to 0.85 between tumors of one patient.

The germline gives CDR1 MNHNS, CDR2 SASEGT. Trimming removed 8 bases from V and 5 bases from J; junction bases left unmatched: 3. The CDR3 spans 14 residues. Worth noting for this clone: Its target is not known.

TCRdb keeps only in-frame clones here, not all; method: immunoSEQ multiplex PCR. The sample has some 7,000 clones; roughly 79% are singletons. Tumor samples were obtained before definitive surgery or chemotherapy. Material for sequencing was tumor tissue. The sequence came from a human donor with high-grade serous ovarian cancer. The chain combines TRBV6-1 with TRBJ2-5, with 15 bases fitting TRBD2. CDR3 coding DNA: TGTGCCAGCGGGACTAGCGGGGGGTCGGAGACCCAGTACTTC. It is translated as CASGTSGGSETQYF.